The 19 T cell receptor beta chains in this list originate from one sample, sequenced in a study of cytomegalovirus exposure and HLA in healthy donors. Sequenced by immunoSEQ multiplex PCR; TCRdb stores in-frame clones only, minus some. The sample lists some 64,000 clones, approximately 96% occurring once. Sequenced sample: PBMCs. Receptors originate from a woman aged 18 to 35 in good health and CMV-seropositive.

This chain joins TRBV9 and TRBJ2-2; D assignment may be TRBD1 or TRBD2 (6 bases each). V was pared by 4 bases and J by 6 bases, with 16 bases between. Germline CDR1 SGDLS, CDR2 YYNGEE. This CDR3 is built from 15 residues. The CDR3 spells CASSLGGTWAGELFF. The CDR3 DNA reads TGTGCCAGCAGCCTAGGGGGGACTTGGGCCGGGGAGCTGTTTTTT.

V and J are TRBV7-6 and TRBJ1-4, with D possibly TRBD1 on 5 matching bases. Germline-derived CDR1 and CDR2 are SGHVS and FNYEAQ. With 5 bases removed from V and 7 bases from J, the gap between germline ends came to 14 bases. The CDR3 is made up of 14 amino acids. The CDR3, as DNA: TGTGCCAGCAGCCCCTCGTGGGGCGGTGAAAAACTGTTTTTT. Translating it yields CASSPSWGGEKLFF.

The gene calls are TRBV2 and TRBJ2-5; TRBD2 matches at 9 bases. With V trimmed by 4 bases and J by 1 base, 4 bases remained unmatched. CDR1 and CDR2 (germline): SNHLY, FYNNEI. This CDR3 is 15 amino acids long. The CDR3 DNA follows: TGTGCCAGCAGTGCACAGACTAGCGGCCAAGAGACCCAGTACTTC. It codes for CASSAQTSGQETQYF.

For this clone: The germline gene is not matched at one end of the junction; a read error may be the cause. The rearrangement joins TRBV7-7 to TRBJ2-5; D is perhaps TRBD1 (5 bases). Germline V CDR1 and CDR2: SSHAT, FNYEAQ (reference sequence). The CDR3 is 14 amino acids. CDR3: CASSQMVGRETQYF. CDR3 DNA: TGTGCTAGCAGCCAAATGGTGGGGCGGGAGACCCAGTACTTC.

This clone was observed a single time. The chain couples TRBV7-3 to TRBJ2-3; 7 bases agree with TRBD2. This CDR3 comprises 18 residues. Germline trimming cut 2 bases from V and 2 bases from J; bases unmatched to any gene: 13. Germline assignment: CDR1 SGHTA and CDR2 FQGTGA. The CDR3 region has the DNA TGTGCCAGCAGCTTATTTCCGGCGGGAGTCGACAACACAGATACGCAGTATTTT. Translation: CASSLFPAGVDNTDTQYF. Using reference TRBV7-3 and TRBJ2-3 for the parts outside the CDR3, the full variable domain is GAGVSQTPSNKVTEKGKYVELRCDPISGHTALYWYRQSLGQGPEFLIYFQGTGAADDSGLPNDRFFAVRPEGSVSTLKIQRTERGDSAVYLCASSLFPAGVDNTDTQYFGPGTRLTVL.

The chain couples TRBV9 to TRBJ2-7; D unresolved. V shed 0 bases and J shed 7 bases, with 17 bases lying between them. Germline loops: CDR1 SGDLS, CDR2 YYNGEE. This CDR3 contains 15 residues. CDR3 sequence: CASSVEWRSAREQYF. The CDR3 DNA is TGTGCCAGCAGCGTAGAGTGGCGGTCGGCGAGAGAGCAGTACTTC.

The CDR3 here is CASSQDPGQGFEKLFF. The DNA for the CDR3 is TGCGCCAGCAGCCAAGATCCGGGACAGGGTTTTGAAAAACTGTTTTTT. J is TRBJ1-4 and V is TRBV4-1; 9 bases agree with TRBD1. This CDR3 comprises 16 residues. Per germline, CDR1 MGHRA and CDR2 YSYEKL. J lost 7 bases, V lost 0 bases, and 6 bases had no gene match.

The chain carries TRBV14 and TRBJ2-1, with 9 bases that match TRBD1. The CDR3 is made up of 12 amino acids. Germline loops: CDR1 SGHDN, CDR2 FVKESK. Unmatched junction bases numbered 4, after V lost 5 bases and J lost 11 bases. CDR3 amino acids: CASSSQGAQQFF. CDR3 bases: TGTGCCAGCAGCTCACAGGGGGCTCAGCAGTTCTTC.

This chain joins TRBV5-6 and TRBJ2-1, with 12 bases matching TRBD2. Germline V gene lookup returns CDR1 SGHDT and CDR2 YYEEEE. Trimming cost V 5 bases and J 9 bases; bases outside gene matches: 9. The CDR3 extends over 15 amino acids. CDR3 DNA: TGTGCCAGCAGGCACGGACTAGCGGGACGGGGTGAGCAGTTCTTC. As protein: CASRHGLAGRGEQFF.

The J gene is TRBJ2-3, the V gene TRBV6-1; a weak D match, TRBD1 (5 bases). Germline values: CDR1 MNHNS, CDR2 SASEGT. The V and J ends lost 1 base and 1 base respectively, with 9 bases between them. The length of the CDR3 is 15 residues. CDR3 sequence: CASSEVEQGTDTQYF. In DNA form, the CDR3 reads TGTGCCAGCAGTGAAGTTGAACAGGGCACAGATACGCAGTATTTT.

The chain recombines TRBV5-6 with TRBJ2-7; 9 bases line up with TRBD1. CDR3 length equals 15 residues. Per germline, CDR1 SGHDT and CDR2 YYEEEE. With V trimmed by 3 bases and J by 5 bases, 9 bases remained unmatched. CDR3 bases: TGTGCCAGCAGCTCCCGGGACAGGGTCTTCAACGAGCAGTACTTC. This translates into CASSSRDRVFNEQYF.

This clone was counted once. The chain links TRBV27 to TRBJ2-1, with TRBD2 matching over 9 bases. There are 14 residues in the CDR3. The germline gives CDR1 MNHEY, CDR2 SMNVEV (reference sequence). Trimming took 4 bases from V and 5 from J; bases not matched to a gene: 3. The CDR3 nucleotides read TGTGCCAGCAGTTCGGGACTAGCCCACAATGAGCAGTTCTTC. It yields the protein CASSSGLAHNEQFF.

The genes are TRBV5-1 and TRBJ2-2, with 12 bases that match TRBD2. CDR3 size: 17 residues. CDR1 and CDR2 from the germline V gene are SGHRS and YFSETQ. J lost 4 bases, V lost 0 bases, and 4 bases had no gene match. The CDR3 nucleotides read TGCGCCAGCAGCTTGGAACTAGCGGGAGGCGTCACCGGGGAGCTGTTTTTT. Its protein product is CASSLELAGGVTGELFF.

The CDR3 region has the DNA TGTGCCAGCACCATGCGACAGGGTCGAAGCAATCAGCCCCAGCATTTT. The encoded protein is CASTMRQGRSNQPQHF. The chain is built from TRBV4-2 and TRBJ1-5; 7 bases line up with TRBD1. This CDR3 comprises 16 residues. CDR1 is LGHNA and CDR2 is YNFKEQ in the germline V gene. J lost 1 base, V lost 7 bases, and 10 bases had no gene match.

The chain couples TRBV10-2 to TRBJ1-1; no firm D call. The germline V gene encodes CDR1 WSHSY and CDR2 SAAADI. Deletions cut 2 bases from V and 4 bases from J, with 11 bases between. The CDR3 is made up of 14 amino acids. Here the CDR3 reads CASSESLATTEAFF. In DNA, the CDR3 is TGCGCCAGCAGTGAGAGTTTAGCGACCACTGAAGCTTTCTTT.

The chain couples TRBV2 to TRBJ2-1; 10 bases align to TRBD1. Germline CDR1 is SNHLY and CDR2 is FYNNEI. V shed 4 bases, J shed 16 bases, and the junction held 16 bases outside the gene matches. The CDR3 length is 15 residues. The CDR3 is CASSVGTGESLDVFF. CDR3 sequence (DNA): TGTGCCAGCAGTGTCGGGACAGGGGAGTCCCTAGATGTTTTCTTC.

CDR3 region: CASSLTGQNYGYTF. The CDR3 nucleotides read TGTGCCAGCAGCTTAACTGGACAGAACTATGGCTACACCTTC. This rearrangement joins TRBV7-3 to TRBJ1-2; perhaps TRBD1 as D (6 bases). The germline V gene encodes CDR1 SGHTA and CDR2 FQGTGA. V was cut by 0 bases and J by 2 bases, with 7 bases left in between. The length of the CDR3 is 14 residues.

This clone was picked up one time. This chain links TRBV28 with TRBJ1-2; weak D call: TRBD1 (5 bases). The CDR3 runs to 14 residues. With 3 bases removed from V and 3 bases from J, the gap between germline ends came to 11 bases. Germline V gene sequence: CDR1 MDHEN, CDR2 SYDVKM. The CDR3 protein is CASSFLQGDYGYTF. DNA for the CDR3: TGTGCCAGCAGTTTTTTGCAGGGCGACTATGGCTACACCTTC.

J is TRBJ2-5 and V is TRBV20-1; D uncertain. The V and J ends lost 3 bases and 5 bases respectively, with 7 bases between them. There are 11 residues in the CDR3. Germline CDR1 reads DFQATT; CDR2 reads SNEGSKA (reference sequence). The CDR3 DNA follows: TGCAGTGCTAGGAACGGGGAGACCCAGTACTTC. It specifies CSARNGETQYF.